One sample yielded the 20 T cell receptor beta chains listed below, sequenced in a study of siplizumab effects on memory and regulatory T cells. Sequencing was performed with immunoSEQ multiplex PCR; in TCRdb, only in-frame clones are kept and a portion is missing. The data contain roughly 82,000 clones, about 91% of them seen just once; the ten biggest clones take up over 1.5%. Sequencing used Tregs sorted from blood. The source of these receptors is a human donor in good health.

This clone was observed once. This chain links TRBV5-4 with TRBJ2-2; 10 nucleotides agree with TRBD2. Per germline, CDR1 SGHNT and CDR2 YYREEE (reference sequence). This CDR3 is 15 amino acids long. Losses at the gene ends were 1 base for V and 8 bases for J; bases not matched to a gene: 5. The CDR3 DNA reads as TGTGCCAGCAGCTTGCTAAGCGGGGGGGCAGGGGAGCTGTTTTTT. Protein: CASSLLSGGAGELFF.

V gene TRBV7-2 combines with J gene TRBJ2-7; D might be TRBD2 (7 bases). Germline-derived CDR1 and CDR2 are SGHTA and FQGNSA. CDR3 length: 14 residues. Trimming stripped 8 bases from V and 5 bases from J, with 19 bases between. The CDR3 coding sequence is TGTGCCAGCTCCGAACTGGGGGAGGGGGACGAGCAGTACTTC. It yields the protein CASSELGEGDEQYF.

The gene calls are TRBV5-4 and TRBJ1-5, with a weak D call TRBD1 (5 bases). Germline CDR1 SGHNT, CDR2 YYREEE (reference sequence). CDR3 length: 14 amino acids. The V and J ends lost 2 bases and 3 bases respectively, with 9 bases between them. The CDR3 is CASSLSGTNQPQHF. The CDR3 nucleotides read TGTGCCAGCAGCTTAAGTGGGACCAATCAGCCCCAGCATTTT.

The gene calls are TRBV19 and TRBJ1-4; a possible D gene is TRBD1 (6 bases). Trimming shortened V by 6 bases and J by 8 bases, and 13 bases separated the two germline ends. The CDR3 consists of 13 residues. Per germline, CDR1 LNHDA and CDR2 SQIVND (reference sequence). CDR3 sequence: CASSPVDREKLFF. CDR3 nucleotide sequence: TGTGCCAGTAGCCCGGTTGACAGGGAAAAACTGTTTTTT. Full variable domain (rest looked up from reference TRBV19 and TRBJ1-4): DGGITQSPKYLFRKEGQNVTLSCEQNLNHDAMYWYRQDPGQGLRLIYYSQIVNDFQKGDIAEGYSVSREKKESFPLTVTSAQKNPTAFYLCASSPVDREKLFFGSGTQLSVL.

The chain is built from TRBV15 and TRBJ2-1, with D hard to call. The CDR3 contains 12 residues. Trimming cost V 2 bases and J 8 bases, with 7 bases left between them. CDR1 and CDR2 from the germline V gene are LNHNV and YYDKDF (reference sequence). CDR3 bases: TGTGCCACCAGCAGACGGACGGATGAGCAGTTCTTC. Protein sequence: CATSRRTDEQFF.

The chain joins TRBV7-9 to TRBJ1-3, with no clear D. This CDR3 is built from 13 residues. Looked up from germline, CDR1 is SEHNR and CDR2 is FQNEAQ (reference sequence). V lost 1 base and J lost 4, with 5 bases in between. The CDR3 loop reads CASSLELGNTIYF. As DNA, the CDR3 is TGTGCCAGCAGCTTAGAGCTCGGAAACACCATATATTTT.

This clone has a single count. This chain joins TRBV7-2 and TRBJ1-4; TRBD1 matches 10 bases. Germline CDR1 is SGHTA and CDR2 is FQGNSA. This CDR3 is built from 15 residues. V lost 5 bases, J lost 8 bases, and 8 bases stayed unmatched. The CDR3, as DNA: TGTGCCAGCAGCCCCTCCGGGACAGGGGTCGAAAAACTGTTTTTT. It specifies CASSPSGTGVEKLFF.

The J gene is TRBJ2-1, the V gene TRBV11-1; D might be TRBD2 (7 bases). CDR1 is SGHAT and CDR2 is FQDESV in the germline V gene (reference sequence). Between the trimmed V and J ends, which lost 0 bases and 9 bases, there was a span of 18 bases. The CDR3 runs 16 residues. The DNA for the CDR3 is TGTGCCAGCAGCTTAGCCCGGGGGGCCCGCGACGGTGAGCAGTTCTTC. Its translation is CASSLARGARDGEQFF.

V gene TRBV7-9 combines with J gene TRBJ1-2; D ambiguous. In germline, CDR1 is SEHNR, CDR2 FQNEAQ (reference sequence). The CDR3 has 14 residues. V lost 1 base to trimming and J lost 2 bases, with 8 bases between them. CDR3 amino acids: CASSLVGGNYGYTF. The CDR3 bases are TGTGCCAGCAGCTTAGTAGGAGGGAACTATGGCTACACCTTC. Looking up the rest from reference TRBV7-9 and TRBJ1-2 gives the full variable domain: DTGVSQNPRHKITKRGQNVTFRCDPISEHNRLYWYRQTLGQGPEFLTYFQNEAQLEKSRLLSDRFSAERPKGSFSTLEIQRTEQGDSAMYLCASSLVGGNYGYTFGSGTRLTVV.

The rearrangement uses TRBV19 and TRBJ2-2, with 8 nucleotides matching TRBD1. The CDR3 runs to 18 residues. V lost 8 bases to trimming and J lost 5 bases; unmatched junction nucleotides: 19. Looked up from germline, CDR1 is LNHDA and CDR2 is SQIVND (reference sequence). CDR3 loop: CASGGGTGILRFTGELFF. DNA of the CDR3: TGTGCCAGTGGAGGGGGGACAGGAATACTTCGGTTTACCGGGGAGCTGTTTTTT.

This clone was detected only once. The V gene is TRBV19, the J gene TRBJ2-1; 8 bases fit TRBD2. This CDR3 has 15 amino acids. Unmatched junction bases numbered 4, after V lost 3 bases and J lost 3 bases. CDR1 LNHDA and CDR2 SQIVND come from the germline V gene (reference sequence). CDR3 protein: CASSIKLAVYNEQFF. For the CDR3, the DNA is TGTGCCAGTAGTATCAAACTAGCGGTCTACAATGAGCAGTTCTTC.

This clone is a singleton in its sample. This rearrangement joins TRBV9 to TRBJ2-2; the D gene is possibly TRBD1 (5 bases). V was cut by 0 bases and J by 4 bases, with 10 bases left in between. Germline values: CDR1 SGDLS, CDR2 YYNGEE. This CDR3 contains 15 residues. Written as DNA, the CDR3 is TGTGCCAGCAGCGTAGATCAGGGTGGCACCGGGGAGCTGTTTTTT. Translated: CASSVDQGGTGELFF.

CDR3 loop: CASSLGTSATDTQYF. CDR3 DNA: TGTGCCAGCAGCCTGGGGACTAGCGCGACAGATACGCAGTATTTT. The V and J genes are TRBV4-2 and TRBJ2-3; 10 nucleotides line up with TRBD2. The CDR3 sequence is 15 residues long. V shed 4 bases, J shed 3 bases, and the junction held 4 bases outside the gene matches. Germline CDR1 is LGHNA and CDR2 is YNFKEQ.

CDR3 amino acids: CASRTSGANVLTF. The CDR3 DNA follows: TGTGCCAGCAGAACCTCTGGGGCCAACGTCCTGACTTTC. V usage is TRBV6-5 and J usage is TRBJ2-6; D ambiguous. V gave up 6 bases and J gave up 0 bases, with 3 bases separating them. This CDR3 is 13 amino acids long. The germline V gene has CDR1 MNHEY and CDR2 SVGAGI.

V usage is TRBV9 and J usage is TRBJ2-3; no clear D gene. Germline assignment: CDR1 SGDLS and CDR2 YYNGEE. The V end lost 1 base, the J end lost 11 bases, and 20 bases lay between the germline ends. The CDR3 is 15 amino acids. CDR3 sequence (DNA): TGTGCCAGCAGCGTAACTCCAGACGCACAGATTATGCAGTATTTT. Protein sequence: CASSVTPDAQIMQYF. Using reference TRBV9 and TRBJ2-3 for the parts outside the CDR3, the full variable domain is DSGVTQTPKHLITATGQRVTLRCSPRSGDLSVYWYQQSLDQGLQFLIQYYNGEERAKGNILERFSAQQFPDLHSELNLSSLELGDSALYFCASSVTPDAQIMQYFGPGTRLTVL.

The chain employs TRBV20-1 and TRBJ1-5; D is unresolved. This CDR3 region has 11 residues. Germline V gene data show CDR1 as DFQATT and CDR2 as SNEGSKA (reference sequence). Trimming took off 3 bases at V and 5 bases at J, with 5 bases between the two ends. The CDR3 region has the DNA TGCAGTGCTAGGCGTCATCAGCCCCAGCATTTT. Protein sequence: CSARRHQPQHF.

The rearrangement links TRBV7-9 to TRBJ1-2; no firm D call. The CDR3 sequence is 12 residues long. Germline loops: CDR1 SEHNR, CDR2 FQNEAQ (reference sequence). The germline V and J ends were trimmed by 2 bases and 3 bases, with 4 bases remaining between them. The CDR3, as DNA: TGTGCCAGCAGCTTACAAGACTATGGCTACACCTTC. Translation gives CASSLQDYGYTF.

The chain links TRBV28 to TRBJ2-2; 10 nucleotides agree with TRBD2. CDR3 length: 15 amino acids. V lost 6 bases and J lost 6; bases outside the gene matches: 7. Germline V gene sequence: CDR1 MDHEN, CDR2 SYDVKM. The CDR3 here is CASRSSGGAAGELFF. The CDR3 nucleotides read TGTGCCAGCAGATCCAGCGGGGGGGCCGCCGGGGAGCTGTTTTTT.

This clone was counted once. This chain links TRBV9 with TRBJ2-1; 9 bases agree with TRBD2. CDR1 and CDR2 (germline): SGDLS, YYNGEE. The CDR3 spans 15 residues. V lost 3 bases, J lost 5 bases, and 6 bases stayed unmatched. CDR3 sequence (DNA): TGTGCCAGCAGCGATCTAGCGGGGACGAACAATGAGCAGTTCTTC. Protein: CASSDLAGTNNEQFF.

The chain carries TRBV6-5 and TRBJ1-2; 9 bases line up with TRBD1. The CDR3 loop spans 14 amino acids. Germline V gene lookup returns CDR1 MNHEY and CDR2 SVGAGI. The J segment lost 6 bases and the V segment lost 6 bases, leaving 8 bases of the junction unmatched. The CDR3 loop is CASRRGQGAHGYTF. The CDR3 bases are TGTGCCAGCAGGAGGGGACAGGGTGCCCATGGCTACACCTTC.